What follows are 6 T cell receptor beta chains derived from one specimen sequenced in a study of control samples from healthy donors and cancer patients. Using immunoSEQ multiplex PCR, the repertoire was profiled, and TCRdb retains in-frame clones only, with some absent. The table shows 73,000 or so clones, with roughly 84% occurring only once. Sequencing was performed on blood. The receptors originated from a woman between 50 and 59 years old in good health.

J is TRBJ2-7 and V is TRBV30, with D unclear. V was shortened by 4 bases and J by 2 bases, with 15 bases between the two germline ends. The CDR3 consists of 14 residues. The germline CDR1 and CDR2 sequences are GTSNPN and SVGIG (reference sequence). The CDR3 here is CAWNPGLTTYEQYF. In DNA form, the CDR3 reads TGTGCCTGGAACCCGGGCCTAACGACCTACGAGCAGTACTTC.

This chain joins TRBV9 and TRBJ2-1, with TRBD1 matching 10 bases. Germline V gene lookup returns CDR1 SGDLS and CDR2 YYNGEE. J gave up 6 bases and V 5 bases, and 8 bases lay outside the gene matches. The CDR3 covers 15 residues. DNA of the CDR3: TGTGCCAGCAGACGAGGACAGGGGGAGGGCAATGAGCAGTTCTTC. Its translation is CASRRGQGEGNEQFF.

J is TRBJ1-1 and V is TRBV6-1; D perhaps matches TRBD1 (5 bases). The CDR3 sequence is 14 residues long. Trimming left V 2 bases short and J 4 bases short, with 11 bases between. CDR1 is MNHNS, CDR2 SASEGT, per germline. The CDR3 coding sequence is TGTGCCAGCAGTGAACGGGGGGGTATCACTGAAGCTTTCTTT. This gives the protein CASSERGGITEAFF.

This sequence joins TRBV20-1 and TRBJ1-4; D gene ambiguous. The CDR3 is 11 amino acids. V lost 0 bases, J lost 6 bases, and 2 bases lay in between. CDR1 and CDR2 (germline): DFQATT, SNEGSKA (reference sequence). The CDR3 here is CSAREYEKLFF. As DNA, the CDR3 is TGCAGTGCTAGAGAATATGAAAAACTGTTTTTT.

This rearrangement joins TRBV7-9 to TRBJ1-1, with D maybe TRBD1 (5 bases). Germline lookup yields CDR1 SEHNR and CDR2 FQNEAQ (reference sequence). This CDR3 is built from 14 residues. V was cut by 5 bases and J by 5 bases, with 15 bases left in between. In DNA form, the CDR3 reads TGTGCCAGCAGCCCCACATCAGGGAAGACTGAAGCTTTCTTT. This gives the protein CASSPTSGKTEAFF.

The V and J genes are TRBV12-3 or TRBV12-4 and TRBJ1-1; D might be TRBD1 (5 bases). The CDR3 covers 13 residues. Trimming took 6 bases from V and 11 from J, leaving 19 bases between them. CDR3 nucleotides: TGTGCCAGCAGATCCCCGGGGAGGGGAGGTGCTTTCTTT. It translates to CASRSPGRGGAFF.